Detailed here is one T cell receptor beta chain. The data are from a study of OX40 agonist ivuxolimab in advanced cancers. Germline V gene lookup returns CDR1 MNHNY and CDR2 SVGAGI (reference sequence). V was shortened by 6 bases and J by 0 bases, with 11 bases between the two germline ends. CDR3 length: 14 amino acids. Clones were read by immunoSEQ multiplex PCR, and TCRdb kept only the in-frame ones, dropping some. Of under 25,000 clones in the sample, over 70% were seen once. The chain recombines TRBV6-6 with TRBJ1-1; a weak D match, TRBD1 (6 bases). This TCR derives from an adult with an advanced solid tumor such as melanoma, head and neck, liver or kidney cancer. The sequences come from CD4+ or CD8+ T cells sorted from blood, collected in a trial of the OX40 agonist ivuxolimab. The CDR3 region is CASRPGHLNTEAFF. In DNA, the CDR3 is TGTGCCAGCAGGCCGGGACATCTGAACACTGAAGCTTTCTTT.